These 21 T cell receptor beta chains were sequenced from one sample in a study of blood T cell repertoires in COVID-19 (TCRdb year 2020). Libraries were made using the immunoSEQ multiplex PCR assay. This is the immuneACCESS table as TCRdb keeps it, with only in-frame sequences that have V and J called. A part of the clones is gone; compared with another copy, unresolved V genes explain less than half, and the rest is unexplained. The sample profile shows fewer than 250,000 clones; around 82% of them were found once. The ten largest clones represent around a sixth of the sample. Material: PBMCs or T cells enriched from blood (not recorded which). These receptors originate from a woman between 50 and 59 years old with acute COVID-19.

The V and J genes are TRBV7-2 and TRBJ1-5, with D maybe TRBD1 (6 bases). The ends were cut back, 5 bases at V and 7 bases at J, with 18 bases in the middle. Germline V CDR1 and CDR2: SGHTA, FQGNSA. CDR3 length equals 15 residues. CDR3 coding DNA: TGTGCCAGCAGCCTCAGACGGGGGGCCTGGCAGCCCCAGCATTTT. Residues: CASSLRRGAWQPQHF.

The genes are TRBV10-3 and TRBJ2-1; 13 bases match TRBD2. Germline V gene lookup returns CDR1 ENHRY and CDR2 SYGVKD. V was pared by 2 bases and J by 6 bases, with 7 bases of the junction left unmatched. This CDR3 is built from 17 residues. Here the CDR3 DNA reads TGTGCCATCAGTGAGACTAGCGGGGGGGCCGAGGTCAATGAGCAGTTCTTC. Translating gives CAISETSGGAEVNEQFF.

The chain combines TRBV27 with TRBJ2-1, with 8 bases aligning to TRBD1. Germline V gene data show CDR1 as MNHEY and CDR2 as SMNVEV (reference sequence). The CDR3 extends over 14 amino acids. J lost 6 bases, V lost 3 bases, and 4 bases had no gene match. CDR3 protein: CASSFQGARNEQFF. Written as DNA, the CDR3 is TGTGCCAGCAGTTTCCAGGGGGCGCGCAATGAGCAGTTCTTC.

A single count supports this clone. The chain uses TRBV28 and TRBJ2-4, with a possible D match to TRBD1 (5 bases). The CDR3 is 16 residues long. Deletions cut 6 bases from V and 2 bases from J, with 17 bases between. Germline loops: CDR1 MDHEN, CDR2 SYDVKM. The CDR3 region is CASSTPVAGTKNIQYF. In DNA, the CDR3 is TGTGCCAGCAGCACGCCAGTGGCAGGGACCAAAAACATTCAGTACTTC.

The chain carries TRBV21-1 and TRBJ1-2. TRBV21-1 is designated a pseudogene. This CDR3 is 17 amino acids long. CDR3 residues: CASSKKGSGGPVYGYTF. As DNA, the CDR3 is TGTGCCAGCAGCAAAAAGGGGTCCGGGGGTCCCGTCTATGGCTACACCTTC.

CDR3 sequence reads: CASIPQGAGNTEAFF. The CDR3 DNA follows: TGTGCCAGTATCCCCCAAGGGGCTGGGAACACTGAAGCTTTCTTT. This chain links TRBV19 with TRBJ1-1, with a weak D call TRBD1 (5 bases). Between the trimmed V and J ends, which lost 7 bases and 1 base, there was a span of 16 bases. The CDR3 contains 15 residues. CDR1 and CDR2 (germline): LNHDA, SQIVND (reference sequence).

This clone turned up a few times. CDR3 bases: TGCAGCGTTGGGCAGGGCTATGAAAAACTGTTTTTT. It yields the protein CSVGQGYEKLFF. The V call is TRBV29-1, the J call TRBJ1-4; tentatively, D is TRBD1 (5 bases). Germline V gives CDR1 SQVTM, CDR2 ANQGSEA. V lost 4 bases, J lost 6 bases, and 9 bases lay in between. This CDR3 spans 12 amino acids.

The chain links TRBV28 to TRBJ2-2, with 8 bases fitting TRBD1. The CDR3 loop spans 16 amino acids. Trimming cost V 3 bases and J 7 bases; bases outside gene matches: 10. CDR1 MDHEN and CDR2 SYDVKM come from the germline V gene. The CDR3 DNA is TGTGCCAGCAGTTTGGTTGGGGACAGGAGTGGCGGGGAGCTGTTTTTT. The encoded protein is CASSLVGDRSGGELFF.

This clone was seen more than once but under ten times. The chain has TRBV3-1 (or the pseudogene TRBV3-2) and TRBJ1-5; 9 bases agree with TRBD1. Germline loops: CDR1 LGHDT, CDR2 YNNKEL (reference sequence). J was trimmed by 4 bases and V by 3 bases; bases with no gene match: 4. This CDR3 has 15 amino acids. CDR3 region: CASSQSGTGNQPQHF. CDR3 DNA sequence: TGTGCCAGCAGCCAGTCCGGGACAGGGAATCAGCCCCAGCATTTT.

The J gene is TRBJ1-4, the V gene TRBV4-1; the D is unclear. The V and J ends lost 1 base and 8 bases respectively, with 8 bases between them. The CDR3 totals 13 residues. Germline loops: CDR1 MGHRA, CDR2 YSYEKL. DNA for the CDR3: TGCGCCAGCAGCCAAGTTTTAACAGAAAAACTGTTTTTT. It encodes CASSQVLTEKLFF.

The chain combines TRBV5-5 with TRBJ2-3; D gene unclear. Germline V gene data show CDR1 as SGHKS and CDR2 as YYEKEE (reference sequence). Trimming left V 0 bases short and J 0 bases short, with 8 bases between. The CDR3 runs to 15 residues. The CDR3 nucleotides read TGTGCCAGCAGCTTGGCAGGCTCTAGCACAGATACGCAGTATTTT. This codes for CASSLAGSSTDTQYF.

The rearrangement links TRBV11-2 to TRBJ1-2; no reliable D call. The length of the CDR3 is 12 residues. Germline V gene sequence: CDR1 SGHAT, CDR2 FQNNGV. V lost 5 bases, J lost 5 bases, and 9 bases lay in between. The CDR3 DNA sequence: TGTGCCAGCAGCAAAGTACAGTATGGCTACACCTTC. Translating it yields CASSKVQYGYTF.

The V gene is TRBV28, the J gene TRBJ2-1; possibly TRBD2 for D (5 bases). This CDR3 has 14 amino acids. V was clipped by 6 bases and J by 7 bases, with 16 bases between them. Germline CDR1 is MDHEN and CDR2 is SYDVKM. The CDR3, as DNA: TGTGCCAGCAGGGAAGATCGGGGAACGAATGAGCAGTTCTTC. Amino acid sequence: CASREDRGTNEQFF.

The rearrangement links TRBV2 to TRBJ2-1; a weak D match, TRBD2 (5 bases). V lost 7 bases, J lost 4 bases, and 14 bases lay in between. Germline CDR1 reads SNHLY; CDR2 reads FYNNEI. The CDR3 sequence is 14 residues long. The CDR3 sequence is CASTTRTGYNEQFF. The CDR3 DNA follows: TGTGCCAGCACCACAAGGACTGGTTACAATGAGCAGTTCTTC.

The chain recombines TRBV5-1 with TRBJ2-2; weak D call: TRBD2 (5 bases). The CDR3 is 18 amino acids. V was trimmed by 4 bases and J by 1 base, leaving 20 bases between them. CDR1 and CDR2 (germline): SGHRS, YFSETQ. CDR3 loop: CASSEGRGPLKNTGELFF. CDR3 DNA: TGCGCCAGCAGCGAGGGCCGCGGGCCCTTAAAGAACACCGGGGAGCTGTTTTTT.

This clone was observed at least ten times. The chain carries TRBV30 and TRBJ1-4, with 10 bases lining up with TRBD1. In germline, CDR1 is GTSNPN, CDR2 SVGIG (reference sequence). J lost 5 bases, V lost 0 bases, and 3 bases had no gene match. This CDR3 is built from 15 residues. CDR3 in DNA: TGTGCCTGGAGTGTTTTGGGACAGGGGAATGAAAAACTGTTTTTT. Protein product: CAWSVLGQGNEKLFF.

A few counts support this clone. V usage is TRBV5-3 and J usage is TRBJ1-5, with D unclear. TRBV5-3 is an open reading frame, and its role is uncertain. The CDR3 sequence is 16 residues long. Between the trimmed V and J ends, which lost 8 bases and 6 bases, there was a span of 24 bases. The CDR3 is CASSARPGSGSQPQHF. As DNA, the CDR3 is TGTGCCAGCTCGGCAAGGCCGGGGAGCGGAAGTCAGCCCCAGCATTTT.

This clone has only one observation. The V call is TRBV14, the J call TRBJ1-6, with a weak D call TRBD1 (6 bases). The CDR3 loop spans 15 amino acids. Germline CDR1 reads SGHDN; CDR2 reads FVKESK. The ends were cut back, 4 bases at V and 6 bases at J, with 13 bases in the middle. This chain's CDR3 is CASSPRGGTNSPLHF. CDR3 DNA sequence: TGTGCCAGCAGCCCGAGGGGGGGCACTAATTCACCCCTCCACTTT.

In this sample, this clone turned up once. This chain joins TRBV5-1 and TRBJ2-5; maybe TRBD2 (5 bases). The germline V and J ends were trimmed by 1 base and 4 bases, with 8 bases remaining between them. Germline CDR1 reads SGHRS; CDR2 reads YFSETQ. This CDR3 spans 13 amino acids. For the CDR3, the DNA is TGCGCCAGCAGCTTGCGGGAAGGAGAGACCCAGTACTTC. Its protein product is CASSLREGETQYF.

A word on this clone: At the DNA level, this CDR3 is encoded by other sequences in the same sample as well. The CDR3 spells CASRTGGQPQHF. CDR3 in DNA: TGTGCCAGCAGGACAGGGGGCCAGCCCCAGCATTTT. The rearrangement uses TRBV27 and TRBJ1-5; TRBD1 matches 10 bases. The CDR3 spans 12 residues. V shed 6 bases and J 7 bases; nucleotides not matched to a gene: 0. In germline, CDR1 is MNHEY, CDR2 SMNVEV (reference sequence).

This chain links TRBV9 with TRBJ1-3; D ambiguous. Trimming left V 0 bases short and J 0 bases short, with 10 bases between. Germline CDR1 reads SGDLS; CDR2 reads YYNGEE. The CDR3 is made up of 16 amino acids. CDR3 in amino acids: CASSVGGGSSGNTIYF. The CDR3 nucleotides read TGTGCCAGCAGCGTAGGTGGAGGGAGCTCTGGAAACACCATATATTTT. The complete variable domain, with remaining parts taken from reference TRBV9 and TRBJ1-3, reads DSGVTQTPKHLITATGQRVTLRCSPRSGDLSVYWYQQSLDQGLQFLIQYYNGEERAKGNILERFSAQQFPDLHSELNLSSLELGDSALYFCASSVGGGSSGNTIYFGEGSWLTVV.